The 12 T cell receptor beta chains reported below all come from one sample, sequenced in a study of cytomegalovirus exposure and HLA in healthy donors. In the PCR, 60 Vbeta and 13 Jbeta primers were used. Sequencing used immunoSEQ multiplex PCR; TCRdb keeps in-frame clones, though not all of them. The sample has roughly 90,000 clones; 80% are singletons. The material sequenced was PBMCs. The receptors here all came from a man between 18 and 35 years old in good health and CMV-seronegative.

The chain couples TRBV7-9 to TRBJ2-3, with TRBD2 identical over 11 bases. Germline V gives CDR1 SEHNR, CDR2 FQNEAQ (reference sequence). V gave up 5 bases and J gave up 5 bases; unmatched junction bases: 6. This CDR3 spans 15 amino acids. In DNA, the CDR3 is TGTGCCAGCAGCGCGACTAGCGGGGTCAGAGATACGCAGTATTTT. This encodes CASSATSGVRDTQYF.

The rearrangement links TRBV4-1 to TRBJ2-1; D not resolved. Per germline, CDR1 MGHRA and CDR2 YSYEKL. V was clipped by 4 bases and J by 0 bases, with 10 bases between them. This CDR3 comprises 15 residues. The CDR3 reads CASSPSYFSYNEQFF. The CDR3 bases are TGCGCCAGCAGCCCCTCTTATTTCTCCTACAATGAGCAGTTCTTC.

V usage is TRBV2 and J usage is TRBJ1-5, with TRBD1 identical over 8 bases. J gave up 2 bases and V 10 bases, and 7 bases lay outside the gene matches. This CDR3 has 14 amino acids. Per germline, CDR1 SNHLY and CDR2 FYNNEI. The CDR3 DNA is TGTGCCACTTCTGACAGGGGAGGCAATCAGCCCCAGCATTTT. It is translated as CATSDRGGNQPQHF.

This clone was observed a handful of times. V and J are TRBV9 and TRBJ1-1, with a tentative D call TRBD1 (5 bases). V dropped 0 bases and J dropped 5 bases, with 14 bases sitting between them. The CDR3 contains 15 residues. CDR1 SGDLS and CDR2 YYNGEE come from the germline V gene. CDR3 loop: CASSVDGGTGTEAFF. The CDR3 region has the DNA TGTGCCAGCAGCGTAGACGGGGGAACGGGAACTGAAGCTTTCTTT.

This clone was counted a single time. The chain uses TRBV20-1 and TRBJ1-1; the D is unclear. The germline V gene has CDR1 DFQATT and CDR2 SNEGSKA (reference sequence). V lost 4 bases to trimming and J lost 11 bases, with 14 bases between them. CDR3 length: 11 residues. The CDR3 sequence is CSATEEGGAFF. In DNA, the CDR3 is TGCAGTGCTACCGAGGAGGGTGGTGCTTTCTTT.

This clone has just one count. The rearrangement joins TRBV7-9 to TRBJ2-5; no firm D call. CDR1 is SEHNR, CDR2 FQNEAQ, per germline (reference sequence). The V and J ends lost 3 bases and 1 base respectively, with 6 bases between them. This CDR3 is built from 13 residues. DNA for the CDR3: TGTGCCAGCAGCTTTGAGAGCCAAGAGACCCAGTACTTC. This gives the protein CASSFESQETQYF.

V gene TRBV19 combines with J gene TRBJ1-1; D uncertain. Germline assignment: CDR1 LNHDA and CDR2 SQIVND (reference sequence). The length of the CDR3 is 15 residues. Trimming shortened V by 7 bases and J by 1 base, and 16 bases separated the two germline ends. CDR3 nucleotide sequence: TGTGCCAGTAACCGCCCCGCGTCGAAGAACACTGAAGCTTTCTTT. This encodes CASNRPASKNTEAFF. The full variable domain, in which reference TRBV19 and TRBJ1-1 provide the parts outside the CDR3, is DGGITQSPKYLFRKEGQNVTLSCEQNLNHDAMYWYRQDPGQGLRLIYYSQIVNDFQKGDIAEGYSVSREKKESFPLTVTSAQKNPTAFYLCASNRPASKNTEAFFGQGTRLTVV.

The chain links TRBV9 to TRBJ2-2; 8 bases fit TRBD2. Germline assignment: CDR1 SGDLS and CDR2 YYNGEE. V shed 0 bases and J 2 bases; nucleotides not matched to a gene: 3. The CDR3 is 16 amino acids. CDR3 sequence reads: CASSVDGGGNTGELFF. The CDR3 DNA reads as TGTGCCAGCAGCGTAGACGGGGGGGGTAACACCGGGGAGCTGTTTTTT. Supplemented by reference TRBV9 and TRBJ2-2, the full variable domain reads DSGVTQTPKHLITATGQRVTLRCSPRSGDLSVYWYQQSLDQGLQFLIQYYNGEERAKGNILERFSAQQFPDLHSELNLSSLELGDSALYFCASSVDGGGNTGELFFGEGSRLTVL.

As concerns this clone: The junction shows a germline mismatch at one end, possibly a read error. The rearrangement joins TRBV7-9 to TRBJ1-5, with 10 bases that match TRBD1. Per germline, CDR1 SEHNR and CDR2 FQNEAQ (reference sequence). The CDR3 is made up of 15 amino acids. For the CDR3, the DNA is TGTTCCAGCAGCTCCTCCGGACAGGGGGATCAGCCCCAGCATTTT. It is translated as CSSSSSGQGDQPQHF.

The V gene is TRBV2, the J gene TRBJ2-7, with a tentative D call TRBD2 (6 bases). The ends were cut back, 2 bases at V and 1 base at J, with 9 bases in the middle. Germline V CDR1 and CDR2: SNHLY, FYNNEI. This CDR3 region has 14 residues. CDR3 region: CASSERESSYEQYF. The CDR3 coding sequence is TGTGCCAGCAGTGAACGGGAGAGTTCCTACGAGCAGTACTTC.

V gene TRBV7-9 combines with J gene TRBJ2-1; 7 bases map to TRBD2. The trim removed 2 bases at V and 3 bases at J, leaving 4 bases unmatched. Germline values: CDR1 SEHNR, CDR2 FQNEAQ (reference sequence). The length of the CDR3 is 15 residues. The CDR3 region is CASSLLGGNYNEQFF. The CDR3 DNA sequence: TGTGCCAGCAGCTTACTGGGGGGGAACTACAATGAGCAGTTCTTC. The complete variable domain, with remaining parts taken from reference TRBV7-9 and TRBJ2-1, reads DTGVSQNPRHKITKRGQNVTFRCDPISEHNRLYWYRQTLGQGPEFLTYFQNEAQLEKSRLLSDRFSAERPKGSFSTLEIQRTEQGDSAMYLCASSLLGGNYNEQFFGPGTRLTVL.

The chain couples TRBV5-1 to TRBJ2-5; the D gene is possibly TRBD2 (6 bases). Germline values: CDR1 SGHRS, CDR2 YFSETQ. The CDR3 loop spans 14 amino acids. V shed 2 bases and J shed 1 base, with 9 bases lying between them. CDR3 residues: CASSFRDSQETQYF. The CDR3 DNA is TGCGCCAGCAGCTTTCGGGACTCCCAAGAGACCCAGTACTTC.